The sequence of this TCR beta chain was determined in a study of blood T cell repertoires in COVID-19 (TCRdb year 2020). With respect to the entire study: Collaborator samples came from the United States, Italy and Spain and covered acute and convalescent phases of COVID-19. The material from the prospective study consisted of cDNA or gDNA derived from T cells, B-cell-depleted T cells, or PBMCs. The samples were drawn from the first 160 participants of the ongoing ImmuneRACE study and from 950 to 1,500 subjects provided by 6 global collaborators. Where available, HLA class I and class II types were taken from metadata supplied by the sample provider and were not determined by assay-based typing. A freely available public database, intended as a resource for researchers studying the immune response to SARS-CoV-2, is where the repertoires were released. Sample metadata almost always included a de-identified subject ID, COVID-19 status, age in years and sex. Subjects who had been exposed to COVID-19, were actively infected with it, or had recovered from it provided the deeply sampled blood TCRbeta repertoires that made up the dataset. Results and caveats for the whole study, not just this receptor: The amount of clinical and demographic metadata varied by source and participant and was provided uncurated.

V is pruned by 5 bases and J by 6 bases, leaving 6 bases of the junction without a gene match. In the germline V gene (reference sequence), CDR1 corresponds to MNHEY and CDR2 to SMNVEV. From the cysteine up to the phenylalanine, the CDR3 has a length of 15 residues. The read is trimmed to its CDR3 DNA, 45 bases read in frame from base 1. Regarding this clone: The antigen it recognizes is unknown. Per-nucleotide qualities are absent, and no much larger clonotype sits a single base away.

TCRbeta CDR3 regions were amplified from genomic DNA using the immunoSEQ Assay, a bias-controlled multiplex PCR. Per the authors' processing: Within the assay, amplification of reference gene primers was used to estimate how many nucleated cells each sample contained. To quantify the absolute abundance of each unique TCRbeta CDR3 rearrangement, sequence reads were collapsed and filtered. For each sample, productive Simpson clonality was calculated as the square root of Simpson's diversity index across productive rearrangements. TCRdb provides this immuneACCESS table in a form limited to in-frame rearrangements. Some clones are lacking; in checked studies, under half of them reflect an unresolved V gene, and why the rest are absent is not known. The DNA was the basis for D and trimming; V, J and clone size are from that table. This sample holds approximately 120,000 clones; nearly 85% were observed only once. Less than 8% of the sample is taken by the ten largest.

Collaborating institutions collected whole blood in K2EDTA tubes following their own protocols. For TCRbeta analysis, collaborator samples were shipped as frozen whole blood, as isolated PBMCs, or as DNA extracted from either sample type. The origin of this receptor is a woman in her forties or fifties with acute or convalescent COVID-19. This sequence uses TRBV27 and TRBJ2-1; 11 of the junction bases match TRBD1. The sequencing input was peripheral blood. The DNA is TGTGCCAGCAGTAAAGGGACAGGGGGTAGCAATGAGCAGTTCTTC. This gives the protein CASSKGTGGSNEQFF.